One T cell receptor (beta chain) is described in this entry. The antigen remains undetermined. This specimen belongs to a study of cytomegalovirus exposure and HLA in healthy donors. Study context: Later, an analysis reported that the 130 or so validation repertoires had used the same platform as the 500 to 800 first-cohort repertoires.

The CDR3 length is 15 residues. Per germline, CDR1 MGHRA and CDR2 YSYEKL. Trimming removed 8 bases from V and 0 bases from J; junction bases left unmatched: 9. General observations from the study: Most TCR sequences were seen very rarely across donors, but some public TCRs occurred in many. Overall, approximately 150 TCR beta chains were annotated as cytomegalovirus-associated.

Some clones are missing from TCRdb's copy, which holds only in-frame ones; the method was immunoSEQ multiplex PCR. The table has 200,000 to 300,000 clones, 80% to 90% seen once. This chain joins TRBV4-1 and TRBJ2-5; 7 bases agree with TRBD2. The source material was PBMCs. The sequence came from a young man in good health and CMV-seronegative. CDR3 sequence reads: CASGGSGLYQETQYF. CDR3 bases: TGCGCCAGCGGGGGTTCGGGACTATACCAAGAGACCCAGTACTTC.